The text below deals with one TCR beta chain. Per the germline V gene, CDR1 is LNHDA and CDR2 is SQIVND (reference sequence). This CDR3 has 15 residues. The J segment lost 10 bases and the V segment lost 5 bases, leaving 12 bases of the junction unmatched. Assay: immunoSEQ multiplex PCR; the TCRdb copy retains only in-frame clones and omits some. The table records 250,000 or so clones, around 89% of them present only once. This entry is derived from a study of blood T cell repertoires in COVID-19. Turning to the study itself: The samples span acute and convalescent COVID-19 from the United States, Italy and Spain. T cells, B-cell-depleted T cells, or PBMCs supplied cDNA or gDNA.

The sample taken for sequencing was peripheral blood. V and J are TRBV19 and TRBJ1-4; 8 nucleotides line up with TRBD1. The TCR was taken from a woman in her fifties or sixties with COVID-19, enrolled during active disease. CDR3 sequence: CASSAMTGEEGKLFF. The DNA for the CDR3 is TGTGCCAGTAGTGCAATGACAGGGGAGGAGGGAAAACTGTTTTTT. Using reference TRBV19 and TRBJ1-4 for the parts outside the CDR3, the full variable domain is DGGITQSPKYLFRKEGQNVTLSCEQNLNHDAMYWYRQDPGQGLRLIYYSQIVNDFQKGDIAEGYSVSREKKESFPLTVTSAQKNPTAFYLCASSAMTGEEGKLFFGSGTQLSVL.